This note documents a single T cell receptor beta chain sequence. The CDR3 length is 15 residues. V was clipped by 4 bases and J by 5 bases; unmatched bases: 3. Germline lookup yields CDR1 LGHDT and CDR2 YNNKEL (reference sequence). These data are taken from a study of blood T cell repertoires in COVID-19. Study-level background: Both acute and convalescent COVID-19 samples were obtained from the United States, Italy and Spain. From T cells, B-cell-depleted T cells, or PBMCs came the material, which was cDNA or gDNA.

How the authors handled the data: Amplified reference gene primers provided the basis for estimating nucleated cell counts. The assay was immunoSEQ multiplex PCR, and TCRdb's table has in-frame clones only and misses some. V, J and clone size were drawn from that table, and D and trimming were deduced from the DNA. The sample yields fewer than 150,000 clones, about four fifths seen once. The sample comprised peripheral blood. The receptor comes from a human donor in a cohort sampled during active COVID-19. The V and J genes are TRBV3-1 (or the pseudogene TRBV3-2) and TRBJ2-2; TRBD1 matches at 11 bases. The CDR3 region is CASSRDRGGTGELFF. The CDR3 DNA reads TGTGCCAGCAGCCGGGACAGGGGGGGTACCGGGGAGCTGTTTTTT.